This T cell receptor beta chain was identified during a study of cytomegalovirus exposure and HLA in healthy donors. This PCR relied on a set of 60 Vbeta primers and 13 Jbeta primers. Repertoires were generated with immunoSEQ multiplex PCR, while TCRdb's copy carries only in-frame clones and drops some. Of 150,000 to 160,000 clones listed, approximately 69% were seen once; the top ten hold under 2.5%. CDR1 LNHDA and CDR2 SQIVND come from the germline V gene (reference sequence). The CDR3 sequence is 13 residues long. V shed 6 bases, J shed 4 bases, and the junction held 3 bases outside the gene matches.

Sequenced input: PBMCs. This chain uses TRBV19 with TRBJ1-2; 9 positions match TRBD1. The receptor was isolated from a man younger than 45 in good health and CMV-seronegative. The CDR3, as DNA: TGTGCCAGTAGATCGACAGGGGGCTATGGCTACACCTTC. This encodes CASRSTGGYGYTF.